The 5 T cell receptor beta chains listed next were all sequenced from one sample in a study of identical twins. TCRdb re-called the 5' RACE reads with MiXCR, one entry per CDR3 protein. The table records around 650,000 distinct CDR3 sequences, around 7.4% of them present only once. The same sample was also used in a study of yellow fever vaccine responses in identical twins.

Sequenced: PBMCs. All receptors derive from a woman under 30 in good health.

CDR3 loop: CAISDGGGYTF. As DNA, the CDR3 is TGTGCCATCAGTGATGGCGGTGGCTACACCTTC. J is TRBJ1-2 and V is TRBV10-3, with D hard to call. Germline assignment: CDR1 ENHRY and CDR2 SYGVKD. V dropped 3 bases and J dropped 7 bases, with 6 bases sitting between them. The CDR3 sequence is 11 residues long.

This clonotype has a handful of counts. CDR3 sequence (DNA): TGTGCCAGCAGTGAAATGGCAGGGAAGCCCCAGCATTTT. As protein: CASSEMAGKPQHF. The gene calls are TRBV2 and TRBJ1-5, with D possibly being TRBD1 (5 bases). Germline V gene sequence: CDR1 SNHLY, CDR2 FYNNEI. V lost 2 bases, J lost 8 bases, and 10 bases lay in between. The CDR3 spans 13 residues. The whole variable domain, remainder taken from reference TRBV2 and TRBJ1-5, is EPEVTQTPSHQVTQMGQEVILRCVPISNHLYFYWYRQILGQKVEFLVSFYNNEISEKSEIFDDQFSVERPDGSNFTLKIRSTKLEDSAMYFCASSEMAGKPQHFGDGTRLSIL.

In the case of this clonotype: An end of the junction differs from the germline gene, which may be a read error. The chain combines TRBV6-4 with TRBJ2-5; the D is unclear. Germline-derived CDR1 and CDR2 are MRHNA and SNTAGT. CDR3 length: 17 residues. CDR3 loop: CARSPYLIGTIEETQYF. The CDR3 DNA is TGTGCCCGCAGTCCTTATTTGATTGGTACAATCGAAGAGACCCAGTACTTC.

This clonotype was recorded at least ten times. The CDR3 reads CASTRQALNEKLFF. The CDR3 nucleotides are TGTGCCAGCACCCGACAGGCCCTTAATGAAAAACTGTTTTTT. This chain joins TRBV7-9 and TRBJ1-4, with D perhaps matching TRBD1 (6 bases). Germline V gene sequence: CDR1 SEHNR, CDR2 FQNEAQ (reference sequence). This CDR3 has 14 residues. V lost 7 bases and J lost 4, with 13 bases in between.

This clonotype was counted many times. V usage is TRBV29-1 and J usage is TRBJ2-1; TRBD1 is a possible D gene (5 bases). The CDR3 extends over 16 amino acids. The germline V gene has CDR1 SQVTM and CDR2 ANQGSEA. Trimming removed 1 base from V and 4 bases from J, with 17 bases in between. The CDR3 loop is CSVEGTGYRSYNEQFF. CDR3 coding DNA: TGCAGCGTTGAAGGGACCGGCTACAGGTCTTACAATGAGCAGTTCTTC.